This TCR beta chain was recorded in a study of blood T cells in healthy people across ages. Regarding the study as a whole: Higher diversity, along with more naive CD4+ cells, distinguished long-lived donors from aged donors. The percentage of naive T cells correlated strongly with TCR beta diversity.

The CDR3 consists of 17 residues. The trim removed 0 bases at V and 0 bases at J, leaving 9 bases unmatched. Germline lookup yields CDR1 DFQATT and CDR2 SNEGSKA (reference sequence). This clonotype was observed a few times. Its antigen is currently unknown. For the second PCR, which ran for about 7 to 11 cycles, a sample-barcoded 5' primer and a J-beta primer mix were used. A tag from a template-switch adaptor with 12 random nucleotides marked each cDNA molecule. One entry per CDR3 protein, called by TCRdb with MiXCR from the 5' RACE reads. The sample includes around 1,700,000 distinct CDR3 sequences, approximately 30% of them seen just once.

The chain recombines TRBV20-1 with TRBJ2-7, with 9 bases matching TRBD1. This TCR derives from a young woman in good health. The sequencing sample was made of blood. The CDR3 region has the DNA TGCAGTGCTAGAGATGATCTAGGACAGGGGCCCTCCTACGAGCAGTACTTC. Protein: CSARDDLGQGPSYEQYF.